This paragraph reports one TCR beta chain. What it binds is not known. These data originate in a study of cytomegalovirus exposure and HLA in healthy donors. Whole-study findings and limits: Later work associated roughly 15,000 TCR beta sequences with HLA alleles at 0.05 false discovery rate. An analysis was carried out later, and it reportedly showed fewer N-insertions in an Asian-associated ancestry cluster than the approximately 610-donor mean.

The PCR contained 60 Vbeta and 13 Jbeta primers. The assay was immunoSEQ multiplex PCR, and TCRdb's table has in-frame clones only and misses some. The data hold fewer than 200,000 clones, with about 72% observed a single time. Sample: PBMCs. This clonotype was obtained from a girl aged 10-17 years in good health and CMV-seronegative.

The CDR3 reads CASSLEGQNTEAFF. As DNA, the CDR3 is TGCGCCAGCAGCTTGGAGGGGCAGAACACTGAAGCTTTCTTT. The chain recombines TRBV5-1 with TRBJ1-1, with D possibly being TRBD1 (5 bases). V shed 0 bases and J shed 1 base, with 7 bases lying between them. Germline V gene sequence: CDR1 SGHRS, CDR2 YFSETQ. This CDR3 region has 14 residues.